The 15 T cell receptor beta chains given below trace back to one sample, sequenced in a study of blood T cell repertoires in COVID-19. The data were produced by immunoSEQ multiplex PCR, yet TCRdb's version contains in-frame clones alone and is incomplete. The sample comprises fewer than 90,000 clones, more than 85% of which are singletons, and 3.9% rests with the top ten. Sequenced input: peripheral blood. Receptors were obtained from a man aged 70-80 years with active COVID-19.

This rearrangement joins TRBV6-5 to TRBJ2-2; 10 bases line up with TRBD2. The CDR3 consists of 16 residues. CDR1 MNHEY and CDR2 SVGAGI come from the germline V gene. The V and J ends lost 4 bases and 8 bases, in that order; junction bases with no gene match: 10. The CDR3 loop reads CASSSPASGSGGELFF. The CDR3 DNA reads TGTGCCAGCAGTTCCCCGGCTAGCGGGAGTGGTGGGGAGCTGTTTTTT.

As to this clone: One junction end does not reproduce the germline sequence, and a read error may be involved. The rearrangement links TRBV11-3 to TRBJ2-7, with a weak D call TRBD1 (6 bases). This CDR3 spans 14 amino acids. Germline assignment: CDR1 SGHNT and CDR2 YENEEA. CDR3 amino acids: CASSPRQGWGAVDF. The CDR3 DNA reads TGTGCCAGCAGCCCCCGGCAGGGGTGGGGAGCAGTCGACTTC.

The chain has TRBV27 and TRBJ2-1; 10 bases match TRBD1. V lost 3 bases to trimming and J lost 7 bases; unmatched junction nucleotides: 9. This CDR3 is 16 amino acids long. CDR1 and CDR2 from the germline V gene are MNHEY and SMNVEV (reference sequence). This chain's CDR3 is CASSFFPGQGGNEQFF. The CDR3 DNA sequence: TGTGCCAGCAGTTTCTTCCCCGGACAGGGGGGTAATGAGCAGTTCTTC.

The genes are TRBV29-1 and TRBJ2-7; 7 bases match TRBD1. V was pared by 6 bases and J by 4 bases, with 12 bases of the junction left unmatched. Per the germline V gene, CDR1 is SQVTM and CDR2 is ANQGSEA. The CDR3 loop spans 14 amino acids. The CDR3 nucleotides are TGCAGCGTCCTACTACAGGGGCGGCCTTACGAGCAGTACTTC. Translating it yields CSVLLQGRPYEQYF.

The chain carries TRBV19 and TRBJ2-1; TRBD2 aligns across 8 bases. V dropped 5 bases and J dropped 1; count of bases not matched to a gene: 13. Germline lookup yields CDR1 LNHDA and CDR2 SQIVND (reference sequence). CDR3 length equals 18 residues. The CDR3 nucleotides are TGTGCCAGTAGTCCCCGGGGTAGCGGGACTTGGTCCTACAATGAGCAGTTCTTC. Residues: CASSPRGSGTWSYNEQFF.

This clone appeared once. The chain uses TRBV6-2 or TRBV6-3 and TRBJ2-5, with D unclear. V was cut by 2 bases and J by 7 bases, with 14 bases left in between. CDR3 size: 14 residues. Germline V gives CDR1 MNHEY, CDR2 SVGEGT. The CDR3 DNA reads as TGTGCCAGCAGTTACCTCAGTACCCCCTCGACCCAGTACTTC. Its translation: CASSYLSTPSTQYF.

The J gene is TRBJ1-5, the V gene TRBV19; 9 nucleotides line up with TRBD1. V lost 4 bases, J lost 2 bases, and 3 bases stayed unmatched. The CDR3 runs 15 residues. Germline V gene lookup returns CDR1 LNHDA and CDR2 SQIVND (reference sequence). CDR3 region: CASSTRQGGNQPQHF. Here the CDR3 DNA reads TGTGCCAGTAGTACACGACAGGGGGGCAATCAGCCCCAGCATTTT.

In this sample, this clone turned up a few times. This chain links TRBV30 with TRBJ1-4; possible D gene TRBD1, 6 bases. The CDR3 has 13 residues. Germline-derived CDR1 and CDR2 are GTSNPN and SVGIG (reference sequence). Trimming removed 7 bases at V and 10 bases at J, with 19 bases between. CDR3 nucleotide sequence: TGTGCCTCTCAGACTTTCAGGGGTGGAAAACTGTTTTTT. Translated, it gives CASQTFRGGKLFF.

V gene TRBV5-4 combines with J gene TRBJ2-3; 7 nucleotides match TRBD1. The CDR3 sequence is 14 residues long. V dropped 4 bases and J dropped 3; count of bases not matched to a gene: 5. Germline CDR1 is SGHNT and CDR2 is YYREEE (reference sequence). The DNA of the CDR3 is TGTGCCAGCAGCCAACGGACAGGAACAGATACGCAGTATTTT. This translates into CASSQRTGTDTQYF.

The V and J genes are TRBV23-1 and TRBJ2-3; D is possibly TRBD2 (6 bases). TRBV23-1 carries the ORF label, with uncertain function. The CDR3 runs 18 residues. Between the trimmed V and J ends, which lost 1 base and 0 bases, there was a span of 17 bases. CDR3 loop: CASSQWRDSGPSTDTQYF. The CDR3 DNA sequence: TGCGCCAGCAGTCAATGGAGGGATAGCGGACCCAGCACAGATACGCAGTATTTT.

This rearrangement joins TRBV5-6 to TRBJ2-7; TRBD1 aligns across 7 bases. In germline, CDR1 is SGHDT, CDR2 YYEEEE. The junction had 7 bases not matched to a gene; V was cut back by 4 bases and J by 3 bases. This CDR3 has 14 residues. CDR3 DNA: TGTGCCAGCAGCCCCCTCGGGACAGACTACGAGCAGTACTTC. Encoded protein: CASSPLGTDYEQYF.

The rearrangement joins TRBV29-1 to TRBJ2-1; 10 nucleotides line up with TRBD2. The junction had 10 bases not matched to a gene; V was cut back by 3 bases and J by 8 bases. This CDR3 is built from 15 residues. The germline gives CDR1 SQVTM, CDR2 ANQGSEA. In DNA form, the CDR3 reads TGCAGCGTTGACCCCCAGCGGGAGGGCCTAGATGAGCAGTTCTTC. It encodes CSVDPQREGLDEQFF.

The V and J genes are TRBV27 and TRBJ2-5, with 7 bases aligning to TRBD2. This CDR3 is built from 23 residues. V shed 5 bases and J 5 bases; nucleotides not matched to a gene: 35. CDR1 MNHEY and CDR2 SMNVEV come from the germline V gene (reference sequence). The CDR3 nucleotides read TGTGCCAGCAGTCCCCGACCAAACCGCGTGACTAGTAGTGGTGGTTGGGAGGGGGAGACCCAGTACTTC. Its protein is CASSPRPNRVTSSGGWEGETQYF.

J is TRBJ1-1 and V is TRBV14; TRBD1 is a possible D gene (5 bases). Trimming left V 0 bases short and J 5 bases short, with 16 bases between. Germline CDR1 and CDR2: SGHDN and FVKESK. This CDR3 has 16 amino acids. CDR3 in DNA: TGTGCCAGCAGCCAAGATCGGGGGGTGGTTATGACTGAAGCTTTCTTT. This translates into CASSQDRGVVMTEAFF.

The J gene is TRBJ1-1, the V gene TRBV7-2; 7 positions match TRBD1. The germline CDR1 and CDR2 sequences are SGHTA and FQGNSA. J lost 1 base, V lost 1 base, and 3 bases had no gene match. CDR3 size: 15 residues. The CDR3 is CASSLVGTANTEAFF. CDR3 in DNA: TGTGCCAGCAGCTTAGTTGGGACAGCGAACACTGAAGCTTTCTTT.